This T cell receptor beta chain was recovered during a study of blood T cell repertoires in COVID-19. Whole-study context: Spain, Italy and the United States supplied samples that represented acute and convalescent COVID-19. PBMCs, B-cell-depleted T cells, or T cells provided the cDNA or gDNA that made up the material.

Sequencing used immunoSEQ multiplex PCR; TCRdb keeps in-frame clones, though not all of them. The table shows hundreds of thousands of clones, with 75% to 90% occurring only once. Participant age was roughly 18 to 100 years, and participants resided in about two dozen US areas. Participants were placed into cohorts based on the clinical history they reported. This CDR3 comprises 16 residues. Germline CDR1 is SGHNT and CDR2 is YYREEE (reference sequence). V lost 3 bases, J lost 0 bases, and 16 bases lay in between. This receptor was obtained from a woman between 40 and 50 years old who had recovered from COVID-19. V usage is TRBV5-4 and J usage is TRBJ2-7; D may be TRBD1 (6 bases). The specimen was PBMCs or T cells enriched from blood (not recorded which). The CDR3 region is CASSSTDRFISYEQYF. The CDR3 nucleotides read TGTGCCAGCAGCTCCACGGACAGATTTATCTCCTACGAGCAGTACTTC.